Listed here are 27 T cell receptor beta chains from one sample, sequenced in a study of CXCR3-negative and CXCR3-positive naive CD8 T cells. Antigen specificity for these receptors is unknown. Through 5' RACE with UMI labels, the TRB cDNA libraries were prepared. TCRdb derives one entry per CDR3 protein from the 5' RACE reads, leaving out DNA. The sample data list some 130,000 distinct CDR3 sequences. Study-wide results and limits: Compared with CXCR3-negative naive cells, CXCR3-positive naive cells showed more hydrophobic TRB CDR3s.

The source material was naive CXCR3+ CD8+ T cells from blood. Stated subset: CD45RO-CCR7+CD27+CD95- naive CD8+ T cells expressing CXCR3 (TNR3+). These receptors came from a human donor in good health. Some clones in this sample may be carry-over from other donors' samples.

The chain uses TRBV6-1 and TRBJ1-1; TCRdb's D call of TRBD1 is untestable without DNA. The CDR3 has 13 residues. CDR1 and CDR2 (germline): MNHNS, SASEGT. CDR3 protein: CASSSGQFPEAFF.

CDR3 amino acids: CASSLGPGDEYEQYF. The V and J genes are TRBV7-6 and TRBJ2-7; TCRdb calls TRBD1, which cannot be checked without DNA. Germline V gene lookup returns CDR1 SGHVS and CDR2 FNYEAQ. This CDR3 region has 15 residues.

This chain links TRBV14 with TRBJ2-4; the D call from TCRdb, TRBD1, cannot be confirmed without DNA. The length of the CDR3 is 15 residues. CDR1 and CDR2 (germline): SGHDN, FVKESK. The chain's CDR3 is CASSQGDGGINIQYF.

This sequence joins TRBV18 and TRBJ2-2; TCRdb outputs TRBD1, but without DNA this stays unchecked. The germline CDR1 and CDR2 sequences are KGHSH and LQKENI. The CDR3 runs to 16 residues. Here the CDR3 reads CASSPPWDRDSGELFF.

V is TRBV29-1 and J is TRBJ2-7. Germline V gene sequence: CDR1 SQVTM, CDR2 ANQGSEA. This CDR3 has 13 residues. The CDR3 protein is CSVMGGASYEQYF.

The V and J genes are TRBV2 and TRBJ2-3; TCRdb outputs TRBD1, but without DNA this stays unchecked. CDR3 length: 14 amino acids. Germline V gives CDR1 SNHLY, CDR2 FYNNEI. CDR3 sequence: CASQRGRETDTQYF.

The J gene is TRBJ1-4, the V gene TRBV25-1; the TCRdb call, TRBD1, lacks DNA for checking. The length of the CDR3 is 15 residues. Looked up from germline, CDR1 is MGHDK and CDR2 is SYGVNS. CDR3 loop: CASSEEGQGVEKLFF.

V gene TRBV6-1 combines with J gene TRBJ1-2; checking the TCRdb D call of TRBD1 is not possible without DNA. This CDR3 region has 15 residues. CDR1 is MNHNS and CDR2 is SASEGT in the germline V gene. CDR3 loop: CASSEWTGGNYGYTF.

CDR3 sequence reads: CASSLDETGSGAYEQYF. This chain links TRBV5-1 with TRBJ2-7; the TRBD1 assignment by TCRdb is unverifiable without DNA. The CDR3 contains 17 residues. Germline-derived CDR1 and CDR2 are SGHRS and YFSETQ.

The chain couples TRBV7-9 to TRBJ2-1; TCRdb calls TRBD2, which cannot be checked without DNA. The germline V gene has CDR1 SEHNR and CDR2 FQNEAQ (reference sequence). The CDR3 extends over 14 amino acids. CDR3 protein: CASSFGSSGDEQFF. The full variable domain, rest sourced from reference TRBV7-9 and TRBJ2-1, is DTGVSQNPRHKITKRGQNVTFRCDPISEHNRLYWYRQTLGQGPEFLTYFQNEAQLEKSRLLSDRFSAERPKGSFSTLEIQRTEQGDSAMYLCASSFGSSGDEQFFGPGTRLTVL.

The V call is TRBV6-5, the J call TRBJ2-3. There are 13 residues in the CDR3. The germline gives CDR1 MNHEY, CDR2 SVGAGI. The CDR3 loop reads CASSYRRTDTQYF.

This chain connects TRBV20-1 to TRBJ2-3. This CDR3 is built from 14 residues. Germline V gene lookup returns CDR1 DFQATT and CDR2 SNEGSKA (reference sequence). The CDR3 protein is CSARDSWGSDTQYF.

This rearrangement joins TRBV29-1 to TRBJ1-5; there is no DNA to check the TCRdb D call of TRBD1. CDR1 SQVTM and CDR2 ANQGSEA come from the germline V gene. The CDR3 runs 17 residues. CDR3 sequence: CSVEDGRGAYSNQPQHF.

This chain links TRBV28 with TRBJ2-2. CDR1 is MDHEN, CDR2 SYDVKM, per germline. This CDR3 spans 15 amino acids. The CDR3 spells CASSLWQTNTGELFF.

The V and J genes are TRBV24-1 and TRBJ2-3; there is no DNA to check the TCRdb D call of TRBD2. The CDR3 is 17 residues long. Per germline, CDR1 KGHDR and CDR2 SFDVKD. The CDR3 sequence is CATSDSLGGEGTDTQYF.

The rearrangement joins TRBV28 to TRBJ2-5; TCRdb outputs TRBD1, but without DNA this stays unchecked. Germline lookup yields CDR1 MDHEN and CDR2 SYDVKM. The CDR3 runs 13 residues. The CDR3 here is CASSRQGWETQYF.

The chain recombines TRBV3-1 with TRBJ2-1; absent DNA, TCRdb's TRBD2 call cannot be checked. Germline assignment: CDR1 LGHDT and CDR2 YNNKEL (reference sequence). The CDR3 spans 21 residues. The CDR3 loop is CASSHRPSGTSGVIPYNEQFF.

This chain links TRBV6-2 or TRBV6-3 with TRBJ2-7. In germline, CDR1 is MNHEY, CDR2 SVGEGT. This CDR3 has 13 residues. The CDR3 is CASSLASSYEQYF.

V and J are TRBV7-8 and TRBJ1-2; TCRdb's D call of TRBD1 is untestable without DNA. In germline, CDR1 is SGHVS, CDR2 FQNEAQ. The CDR3 spans 16 residues. This chain's CDR3 is CASSLISTGGYYGYTF.

This chain connects TRBV29-1 to TRBJ1-2; the D call of TRBD1 rests on TCRdb alone, since no DNA is present to check it. Germline loops: CDR1 SQVTM, CDR2 ANQGSEA. This CDR3 has 13 amino acids. CDR3: CSVDSQRSPGYTF.

The chain recombines TRBV7-9 with TRBJ1-4. The CDR3 runs to 13 residues. The germline V gene has CDR1 SEHNR and CDR2 FQNEAQ (reference sequence). CDR3 loop: CASSFEEREKLFF. Based on the CDR3 plus reference TRBV7-9 and TRBJ1-4, the full variable domain is DTGVSQNPRHKITKRGQNVTFRCDPISEHNRLYWYRQTLGQGPEFLTYFQNEAQLEKSRLLSDRFSAERPKGSFSTLEIQRTEQGDSAMYLCASSFEEREKLFFGSGTQLSVL.

CDR3 residues: CSARGGDYEQYF. The chain carries TRBV20-1 and TRBJ2-7; with no DNA, the TCRdb D assignment of TRBD1 cannot be verified. The CDR3 spans 12 residues. Germline V lookup: CDR1 DFQATT, CDR2 SNEGSKA (reference sequence).

The rearrangement joins TRBV4-1 to TRBJ2-5; the TCRdb call, TRBD2, lacks DNA for checking. The germline CDR1 and CDR2 sequences are MGHRA and YSYEKL. This CDR3 comprises 16 residues. The CDR3: CASSHPRSGGQETQYF.

The chain carries TRBV20-1 and TRBJ1-2; TCRdb indicates TRBD1, and absent DNA this call remains unverified. The length of the CDR3 is 11 residues. Looked up from germline, CDR1 is DFQATT and CDR2 is SNEGSKA (reference sequence). This chain's CDR3 is CSARGGGGYTF.

V gene TRBV20-1 combines with J gene TRBJ2-1; TCRdb outputs TRBD2, but without DNA this stays unchecked. The CDR3 consists of 18 residues. Per germline, CDR1 DFQATT and CDR2 SNEGSKA (reference sequence). This chain's CDR3 is CSARDLRLAGVSYNEQFF.

This sequence joins TRBV29-1 and TRBJ2-7. The germline gives CDR1 SQVTM, CDR2 ANQGSEA. This CDR3 region has 13 residues. The CDR3 loop reads CSVEDLDSYEQYF.

This sequence joins TRBV3-1 and TRBJ2-1; TCRdb gives TRBD2 as the D gene, but with no DNA this cannot be confirmed. The CDR3 totals 19 residues. Germline lookup yields CDR1 LGHDT and CDR2 YNNKEL (reference sequence). The CDR3 spells CASSQGIGLAGDSYNEQFF.